A single sample gave rise to the 24 T cell receptor beta chains below, sequenced in a study of blood T cell repertoires in COVID-19 (dated by TCRdb to between 2020 and 2021). Library preparation was by the immunoSEQ multiplex PCR assay. Sourced from immuneACCESS, this table was stored by TCRdb with only in-frame sequences that have V and J called. A share of the clones is absent; for the studies checked, an unresolved V gene accounts for under half, and the remainder has no known explanation. The sample yields under 150,000 clones; roughly 80% were counted once. About 1.6% of the sample lies in the top ten. Input material: peripheral blood. These receptors all stem from a middle-aged man with acute or convalescent COVID-19.

The genes are TRBV25-1 and TRBJ1-1; 10 nucleotides align to TRBD1. In germline, CDR1 is MGHDK, CDR2 SYGVNS. The J segment lost 5 bases and the V segment lost 4 bases, leaving 7 bases of the junction unmatched. This CDR3 has 15 residues. CDR3 loop: CASSVPGTGATEAFF. In nucleotides, the CDR3 is TGTGCCAGCAGTGTCCCCGGGACAGGGGCTACTGAAGCTTTCTTT.

CDR3 bases: TGTGCCACCAGTGACAGGAAATCCTACAATGAGCAGTTCTTC. It encodes CATSDRKSYNEQFF. J is TRBJ2-1 and V is TRBV24-1; D ambiguous. The V end was cut by 4 bases, the J end by 1 base, with 7 bases between. There are 14 residues in the CDR3. Germline loops: CDR1 KGHDR, CDR2 SFDVKD.

The chain links TRBV10-3 to TRBJ2-3; 7 bases line up with TRBD1. CDR1 and CDR2 (germline): ENHRY, SYGVKD. The CDR3 totals 13 residues. With 6 bases clipped from V and 0 bases from J, the junction kept 0 bases outside the gene matches. CDR3 in DNA: TGTGCCATCAGGGGACAGAGCACAGATACGCAGTATTTT. Amino acids: CAIRGQSTDTQYF.

This clone was counted a single time. The genes are TRBV19 and TRBJ1-2; 9 bases line up with TRBD1. J gave up 6 bases and V 7 bases, and 9 bases lay outside the gene matches. The CDR3 consists of 14 residues. Germline CDR1 reads LNHDA; CDR2 reads SQIVND (reference sequence). CDR3 sequence (DNA): TGTGCCAGTACTTTGACAGGGGGTCCGGATGGCTACACCTTC. Translating it yields CASTLTGGPDGYTF.

J is TRBJ2-7 and V is TRBV5-1, with TRBD1 matching 9 bases. Germline V CDR1 and CDR2: SGHRS, YFSETQ. The CDR3 totals 14 residues. The V and J ends lost 4 bases and 7 bases, in that order; junction bases with no gene match: 9. CDR3 loop: CASSPGQGSGEQYF. CDR3 bases: TGCGCCAGCAGCCCTGGACAGGGGTCGGGTGAGCAGTACTTC.

The chain recombines TRBV5-4 with TRBJ2-3; 10 bases map to TRBD2. This CDR3 has 14 amino acids. In germline, CDR1 is SGHNT, CDR2 YYREEE (reference sequence). J gave up 10 bases and V 4 bases, and 9 bases lay outside the gene matches. The CDR3: CASSRTSGEGAQYF. Written as DNA, the CDR3 is TGTGCCAGCAGCAGGACTAGCGGTGAGGGGGCGCAGTATTTT.

V usage is TRBV4-1 and J usage is TRBJ2-7; 8 bases fit TRBD1. Unmatched junction bases numbered 2, after V lost 2 bases and J lost 2 bases. Per the germline V gene, CDR1 is MGHRA and CDR2 is YSYEKL. The CDR3 spans 14 residues. Here the CDR3 DNA reads TGCGCCAGCAGCCAATCACAGGGGGCCTACGAGCAGTACTTC. As protein: CASSQSQGAYEQYF.

The V call is TRBV4-1, the J call TRBJ1-1; tentatively, D is TRBD1 (6 bases). The germline CDR1 and CDR2 sequences are MGHRA and YSYEKL. The CDR3 length is 13 residues. V was cut by 3 bases and J by 3 bases, with 8 bases left in between. DNA for the CDR3: TGCGCCAGCAGCCAGAGACAGGACACTGAAGCTTTCTTT. Its protein product is CASSQRQDTEAFF.

The table lists this clone with a count of one. V gene TRBV12-3 or TRBV12-4 combines with J gene TRBJ1-2, with D possibly being TRBD1 (5 bases). The CDR3 runs 12 residues. The ends were cut back, 8 bases at V and 8 bases at J, with 15 bases in the middle. The CDR3 region is CASGKDRGGYTF. For the CDR3, the DNA is TGTGCCAGCGGAAAAGACAGAGGCGGCTACACCTTC.

V usage is TRBV7-8 and J usage is TRBJ1-2; no reliable D call. The CDR3 extends over 18 amino acids. Per the germline V gene, CDR1 is SGHVS and CDR2 is FQNEAQ. Deletions cut 6 bases from V and 0 bases from J, with 23 bases between. CDR3 sequence (DNA): TGTGCCAGCAGTCCGAACCGAGGCAGCAGACCATCTAACTATGGCTACACCTTC. Residues: CASSPNRGSRPSNYGYTF.

The chain recombines TRBV6-6 with TRBJ2-5; TRBD1 aligns across 7 bases. CDR3 size: 14 residues. Per the germline V gene, CDR1 is MNHNY and CDR2 is SVGAGI (reference sequence). Unmatched junction bases numbered 6, after V lost 6 bases and J lost 2 bases. The CDR3, as DNA: TGTGCCAGCAGGCCAGGGACAGCTCAAGAGACCCAGTACTTC. Amino acid sequence: CASRPGTAQETQYF.

The chain couples TRBV30 to TRBJ2-7, with 9 bases fitting TRBD1. CDR1 GTSNPN and CDR2 SVGIG come from the germline V gene (reference sequence). This CDR3 has 15 residues. The V segment lost 0 bases and the J segment 3 bases; nucleotides outside the gene matches: 6. CDR3 residues: CAWSVRDRVDYEQYV. CDR3 bases: TGTGCCTGGAGTGTACGGGACAGGGTTGACTACGAGCAGTACGTC.

The V call is TRBV5-6, the J call TRBJ2-7; tentative D call: TRBD2 (6 bases). Trimming shortened V by 4 bases and J by 6 bases, and 17 bases separated the two germline ends. The CDR3 has 14 residues. Per germline, CDR1 SGHDT and CDR2 YYEEEE. CDR3: CASSIGEVGGEQYF. The DNA of the CDR3 is TGTGCCAGCAGCATTGGGGAAGTCGGGGGCGAGCAGTACTTC.

Here the CDR3 DNA reads TGTGCCAGCAGCCAAGGCGGGGGGCTAGGTGGAAACACCATATATTTT. Amino acids: CASSQGGGLGGNTIYF. V is TRBV7-3 and J is TRBJ1-3, with TRBD1 as a possible D gene (6 bases). CDR1 is SGHTA, CDR2 FQGTGA, per germline. The CDR3 is made up of 16 amino acids. V dropped 5 bases and J dropped 3 bases, with 17 bases sitting between them.

In its sample, this clone was seen a few times. V and J are TRBV4-2 and TRBJ1-2; D unclear. The V and J ends lost 0 bases and 4 bases respectively, with 15 bases between them. Germline assignment: CDR1 LGHNA and CDR2 YNFKEQ. This CDR3 contains 16 residues. The CDR3 DNA is TGTGCCAGCAGCCAAGATAGTCTGAACCCTACCTATGGCTACACCTTC. This encodes CASSQDSLNPTYGYTF.

CDR3 residues: CASSARQGVKAGANVLTF. CDR3 nucleotide sequence: TGTGCCAGCAGTGCGCGACAGGGGGTGAAGGCTGGGGCCAACGTCCTGACTTTC. The V and J genes are TRBV6-1 and TRBJ2-6, with TRBD1 matching 9 bases. With V trimmed by 4 bases and J by 2 bases, 9 bases remained unmatched. This CDR3 has 18 residues. From germline, CDR1 is MNHNS and CDR2 SASEGT.

CDR3 DNA: TGTGCCAGCAGCGTAGTAGACAGGGCGGGCACTGAAGCTTTCTTT. This gives the protein CASSVVDRAGTEAFF. The chain carries TRBV9 and TRBJ1-1; 7 nucleotides match TRBD1. Trimming removed 0 bases from V and 4 bases from J; junction bases left unmatched: 6. This CDR3 comprises 15 residues. The germline CDR1 and CDR2 sequences are SGDLS and YYNGEE.

V usage is TRBV28 and J usage is TRBJ1-2, with D perhaps TRBD1 (5 bases). Germline assignment: CDR1 MDHEN and CDR2 SYDVKM. The CDR3 runs 13 residues. V shed 5 bases and J shed 4 bases, with 11 bases lying between them. The CDR3 region has the DNA TGTGCCAGCAGTCCGGTGACAGCCTATGGCTACACCTTC. It is translated as CASSPVTAYGYTF.

This chain joins TRBV27 and TRBJ2-7, with TRBD2 identical over 11 bases. In germline, CDR1 is MNHEY, CDR2 SMNVEV (reference sequence). This CDR3 region has 15 residues. The V segment lost 7 bases and the J segment 3 bases; nucleotides outside the gene matches: 8. The CDR3 nucleotides are TGTGCCAGCACCCCCCTAGCGGGGGGAAACTACGAGCAGTACTTC. Its protein product is CASTPLAGGNYEQYF.

V and J are TRBV2 and TRBJ1-2; 7 bases line up with TRBD1. CDR1 is SNHLY, CDR2 FYNNEI, per germline. Losses at the gene ends were 11 bases for V and 3 bases for J; bases not matched to a gene: 18. This CDR3 has 16 amino acids. The CDR3 bases are TGTGCCGGGGGTCGAAACATCGACAGGGCCGACTATGGCTACACCTTC. As protein: CAGGRNIDRADYGYTF.

The chain is built from TRBV5-1 and TRBJ2-5, with D perhaps TRBD2 (6 bases). The germline CDR1 and CDR2 sequences are SGHRS and YFSETQ. The V and J ends lost 3 bases and 0 bases respectively, with 12 bases between them. The CDR3 contains 15 residues. CDR3 amino acids: CASSSWGEYQETQYF. The CDR3 region has the DNA TGCGCCAGCAGCTCCTGGGGGGAGTACCAAGAGACCCAGTACTTC.

The chain combines TRBV6-1 with TRBJ1-2; 7 bases match TRBD1. Trimming at V came to 2 bases and at J to 5 bases, leaving 8 bases not matched to a gene. Per germline, CDR1 MNHNS and CDR2 SASEGT. This CDR3 is built from 15 residues. The CDR3 here is CASSESQGGSYGYTF. DNA for the CDR3: TGTGCCAGCAGTGAATCGCAGGGGGGATCGTATGGCTACACCTTC.

This rearrangement joins TRBV19 to TRBJ1-1; D not resolved. The CDR3 has 14 amino acids. Looked up from germline, CDR1 is LNHDA and CDR2 is SQIVND (reference sequence). V lost 3 bases to trimming and J lost 0 bases, with 8 bases between them. CDR3 DNA: TGTGCCAGTAGTATGGGCATCCTGAACACTGAAGCTTTCTTT. Amino acid sequence: CASSMGILNTEAFF.

V is TRBV27 and J is TRBJ2-1; 11 positions match TRBD2. CDR1 is MNHEY, CDR2 SMNVEV, per germline (reference sequence). With 6 bases clipped from V and 0 bases from J, the junction kept 10 bases outside the gene matches. This CDR3 has 18 residues. The chain's CDR3 is CASSGLAGSSRSYNEQFF. The CDR3 DNA reads as TGTGCCAGCAGCGGACTAGCGGGTTCTAGCCGCTCCTACAATGAGCAGTTCTTC.